Detailed here is one T cell receptor (beta chain). This specimen belongs to a study of control samples from healthy donors and cancer patients. Clones were sequenced by immunoSEQ multiplex PCR, and TCRdb holds only the in-frame ones, with some missing. The sample lists about 92,000 clones; roughly four fifths were seen once. Trimming took 3 bases from V and 6 from J; bases not matched to a gene: 4. CDR1 and CDR2 from the germline V gene are ENHRY and SYGVKD. This CDR3 has 16 amino acids. V gene TRBV10-3 combines with J gene TRBJ2-1; TRBD2 matches at 14 bases. This sequence originates from a woman in her sixties in good health. Material: blood. The CDR3 DNA follows: TGTGCCATCAGTGACCTAGGGACTAGCGGGGGCAATGAGCAGTTCTTC. Protein product: CAISDLGTSGGNEQFF.